The present TCR beta chain was sequenced within a study of blood T cells in healthy people across ages. The use of a sample-barcoded 5' primer and a J-beta primer mix characterized a second PCR of about 6 to 11 cycles. Using its own MiXCR run on the 5' RACE reads, TCRdb lists one record per CDR3 protein. Among over 1,500,000 distinct CDR3 sequences listed, roughly two fifths were seen once. CDR3 length equals 13 residues. Germline assignment: CDR1 DFQATT and CDR2 SNEGSKA (reference sequence). As for this clonotype: Antigen: not known. Mismatch with germline at one junction end may stem from a read error.

Study findings and constraints: It was not possible, with unsorted PBMCs, to conclusively compare naive and antigen-experienced cells.

The material sequenced was blood. This clonotype originated in a human donor in good health. This chain joins TRBV20-1 and TRBJ2-3; D ambiguous. The CDR3 region is CGASHPYADTQYF. The CDR3 DNA is TGCGGTGCTAGTCATCCCTATGCAGATACGCAGTATTTT.